Listed below are T cell receptor beta chains from one sample, sequenced in a study of blood T cell repertoires in COVID-19. Data came from immunoSEQ multiplex PCR; TCRdb stores just in-frame clones and leaves some out. The sample has hundreds of thousands of clones, approximately 90% seen once; the top ten hold approximately 2%. The sample consisted of PBMCs or T cells enriched from blood (not recorded which). Receptors originate from a woman aged 18-35 years with acute COVID-19. CDR3s include the opening cysteine and the closing phenylalanine or tryptophan. D genes are given only for firm matches.

>TRBV5-1|.|TRBJ2-3
CASSVLYGQSNRPDTQYF
TGCGCCAGCAGCGTCTTATACGGACAGTCGAACCGGCCAGATACGCAGTATTTT
>TRBV12-5|TRBD1|TRBJ2-7
CASYQGTGDYEQYF
TGTGCTAGTTATCAGGGGACAGGTGACTACGAGCAGTACTTC
>TRBV7-2|.|TRBJ1-2
CASPRARGPGYTF
TGTGCCAGCCCCCGGGCGCGGGGGCCCGGCTACACCTTC
>TRBV10-2|.|TRBJ2-1
CASSGSGYNEQFF
TGCGCCAGCAGTGGATCGGGATACAATGAGCAGTTCTTC
>TRBV7-9|.|TRBJ1-4
CASSLVSEKLFF
TGTGCCAGCAGCTTAGTAAGCGAAAAACTGTTTTTT
>TRBV3-1/TRBV3-2|TRBD2|TRBJ2-7
CASLGLAGPYEQYF
TGTGCCAGCCTTGGACTAGCGGGACCCTACGAGCAGTACTTC
>TRBV11-2|.|TRBJ1-3
CASRDTGGRNTIYF
TGTGCCAGCCGGGACACAGGTGGCCGAAACACCATATATTTT
>TRBV5-4|.|TRBJ2-7
CASRPGSASYEQYF
TGTGCCAGCCGACCCGGGTCCGCGTCCTACGAGCAGTACTTC
>TRBV9|TRBD1|TRBJ1-2
CASSSTVHRGRTDGYTF
TGTGCCAGCAGCTCCACAGTTCACAGGGGGAGGACTGATGGCTACACCTTC
>TRBV4-3|TRBD2|TRBJ2-5
CASSQDVPSGRGETQYF
TGCGCCAGCAGCCAAGACGTCCCTAGCGGGAGGGGAGAGACCCAGTACTTC
>TRBV12-3/TRBV12-4|TRBD2|TRBJ2-7
CATRKLADEQYF
TGTGCCACCCGAAAACTAGCGGACGAGCAGTACTTC
>TRBV11-2|.|TRBJ2-3
CASSLGLALSTDTQYF
TGTGCCAGCAGCTTAGGCTTGGCCCTGAGCACAGATACGCAGTATTTT
>TRBV28|TRBD2|TRBJ2-1
CASSGLAGGREQFF
TGTGCCAGCAGCGGGCTAGCGGGAGGCCGGGAGCAGTTCTTC
>TRBV12-3/TRBV12-4|TRBD1|TRBJ1-1
CASTTGGETEAFF
TGTGCCAGCACAACAGGGGGCGAAACTGAAGCTTTCTTT
>TRBV6-1|.|TRBJ2-2
CASSEVRANGELFF
TGTGCCAGCAGTGAGGTCAGGGCAAACGGGGAGCTGTTTTTT